This passage covers 28 T cell receptor beta chains from one sample sequenced in a study of STAT5B mutations in CD4+ large granular lymphocyte leukemia. This table comes from immunoSEQ multiplex PCR, and its TCRdb copy is limited to in-frame clones, with some not included. The sample lists 20,000 to 25,000 clones; around 76% were seen once. Material: CD4+ T cells from blood buffy coats. The source is a human donor in good health.

This chain links TRBV11-3 with TRBJ2-7; 8 bases line up with TRBD1. V was clipped by 2 bases and J by 3 bases; unmatched bases: 3. From germline, CDR1 is SGHNT and CDR2 YENEEA. CDR3 length: 14 residues. The CDR3: CASSLRTGSYEQYF. For the CDR3, the DNA is TGTGCCAGCAGCTTACGGACAGGGAGCTACGAGCAGTACTTC.

The chain uses TRBV5-1 and TRBJ2-7, with 10 positions matching TRBD1. Trimming took 3 bases from V and 3 from J; bases not matched to a gene: 6. Germline CDR1 is SGHRS and CDR2 is YFSETQ. This CDR3 spans 15 amino acids. The CDR3 spells CASSSQTGGGYEQYF. CDR3 nucleotide sequence: TGCGCCAGCAGCTCCCAGACAGGGGGCGGCTACGAGCAGTACTTC.

The genes are TRBV11-3 and TRBJ1-1; no clear D gene. This CDR3 is 13 amino acids long. V was cut by 1 base and J by 7 bases, with 10 bases left in between. Germline-derived CDR1 and CDR2 are SGHNT and YENEEA. This CDR3 reads CASSLGWENEAFF. Here the CDR3 DNA reads TGTGCCAGCAGCTTAGGTTGGGAAAATGAAGCTTTCTTT.

The J gene is TRBJ2-1, the V gene TRBV2; D possibly matches TRBD1 or TRBD2 (6 bases each). The CDR3 length is 13 residues. V was pared by 6 bases and J by 6 bases, with 12 bases between. CDR1 is SNHLY and CDR2 is FYNNEI in the germline V gene. This chain's CDR3 is CASRTGAFNEQFF. The CDR3, as DNA: TGTGCCAGCAGGACGGGGGCGTTCAATGAGCAGTTCTTC.

In this sample, this clone turned up once. This chain connects TRBV2 to TRBJ2-7, with TRBD1 identical over 11 bases. CDR3 length equals 15 residues. V lost 4 bases, J lost 4 bases, and 6 bases stayed unmatched. Germline V gene sequence: CDR1 SNHLY, CDR2 FYNNEI. The CDR3 DNA reads as TGTGCCAGCAGTGTTGCTGGACAGGGGGCTTACGAGCAGTACTTC. The encoded protein is CASSVAGQGAYEQYF.

This clone was counted a single time. The CDR3 reads CASSLGQGTGELFF. The CDR3 DNA follows: TGCGCCAGCAGCTTGGGGCAGGGGACCGGGGAGCTGTTTTTT. The V gene is TRBV5-1, the J gene TRBJ2-2, with D possibly TRBD1 on 6 matching bases. The V end lost 0 bases, the J end lost 5 bases, and 8 bases lay between the germline ends. The CDR3 contains 14 residues. The germline V gene encodes CDR1 SGHRS and CDR2 YFSETQ.

This clone came up a few times. This sequence joins TRBV7-2 and TRBJ2-7, with a possible D match to TRBD1 (7 bases). This CDR3 has 14 amino acids. V dropped 6 bases and J dropped 5 bases, with 17 bases sitting between them. CDR1 is SGHTA, CDR2 FQGNSA, per germline. The CDR3 DNA follows: TGTGCCAGCAGGCGCGGACAGGAGGGAGACGAGCAGTACTTC. Translated, it gives CASRRGQEGDEQYF. The complete variable domain, with remaining parts taken from reference TRBV7-2 and TRBJ2-7, reads GAGVSQSPSNKVTEKGKDVELRCDPISGHTALYWYRQSLGQGLEFLIYFQGNSAPDKSGLPSDRFSAERTGGSVSTLTIQRTQQEDSAVYLCASRRGQEGDEQYFGPGTRLTVT.

This clone showed up just a few times. The chain has TRBV10-3 and TRBJ1-1, with D tentatively TRBD1 (6 bases). V was pared by 4 bases and J by 1 base, with 7 bases between. Germline V gene data show CDR1 as ENHRY and CDR2 as SYGVKD. The CDR3 covers 13 residues. In DNA form, the CDR3 reads TGTGCCATCAGTGCAGGGGCGAACACTGAAGCTTTCTTT. Protein: CAISAGANTEAFF.

J is TRBJ2-7 and V is TRBV11-3, with D possibly being TRBD1 (6 bases). Germline V gene lookup returns CDR1 SGHNT and CDR2 YENEEA. There are 12 residues in the CDR3. The V and J ends lost 6 bases and 2 bases respectively, with 8 bases between them. DNA of the CDR3: TGTGCCAGCAGTCAGGGGCCCTACGAGCAGTACTTC. It is translated as CASSQGPYEQYF.

The rearrangement uses TRBV4-1 and TRBJ1-5, with D possibly being TRBD1 (6 bases). Germline V gene data show CDR1 as MGHRA and CDR2 as YSYEKL. Between the trimmed V and J ends, which lost 4 bases and 7 bases, there was a span of 14 bases. The CDR3 runs 14 residues. CDR3 DNA sequence: TGCGCCAGCAGCCCTCGAACAGGGTTGCAGCCCCAGCATTTT. Encoded protein: CASSPRTGLQPQHF.

The J gene is TRBJ2-2, the V gene TRBV19; tentatively, D is TRBD1 (6 bases). Germline loops: CDR1 LNHDA, CDR2 SQIVND (reference sequence). CDR3 size: 16 residues. Trimming cost V 9 bases and J 5 bases, with 22 bases left between them. The chain's CDR3 is CASQQGTTFGTGELFF. The CDR3 nucleotides are TGTGCCAGCCAACAGGGTACAACCTTCGGGACCGGGGAGCTGTTTTTT.

This clone was seen just once. The V call is TRBV7-2, the J call TRBJ1-4; TRBD1 might be the D (6 bases). This CDR3 is 14 amino acids long. The V and J ends lost 2 bases and 5 bases respectively, with 9 bases between them. Germline-derived CDR1 and CDR2 are SGHTA and FQGNSA. The CDR3 DNA reads as TGTGCCAGCAGCTTATCGAGGGGGAATGAAAAACTGTTTTTT. Translation: CASSLSRGNEKLFF.

V is TRBV7-6 and J is TRBJ2-5; either TRBD1 or TRBD2 may supply D (5 bases each). This CDR3 is 14 amino acids long. Germline CDR1 is SGHVS and CDR2 is FNYEAQ. V was trimmed by 5 bases and J by 3 bases, leaving 13 bases between them. CDR3 protein: CASSRVRGEETQYF. CDR3 bases: TGTGCCAGCAGCAGGGTGAGGGGAGAAGAGACCCAGTACTTC.

V usage is TRBV6-5 and J usage is TRBJ2-2; the D gene is possibly TRBD2 (5 bases). Trimming stripped 10 bases from V and 3 bases from J, with 6 bases between. The CDR3 contains 11 residues. Germline lookup yields CDR1 MNHEY and CDR2 SVGAGI. The CDR3 loop is CATGYTGELFF. In DNA, the CDR3 is TGTGCCACGGGGTACACCGGGGAGCTGTTTTTT.

The gene calls are TRBV28 and TRBJ2-7; weak D call: TRBD1 (6 bases). From germline, CDR1 is MDHEN and CDR2 SYDVKM. There are 12 residues in the CDR3. Trimming took off 5 bases at V and 4 bases at J, with 9 bases between the two ends. CDR3 nucleotides: TGTGCCAGCAGTCTACAGGGATACGAGCAGTACTTC. Its protein product is CASSLQGYEQYF.

CDR3 DNA sequence: TGTGCCAGCTCACCACCGAGTCGTGAAAAACTGTTTTTT. It codes for CASSPPSREKLFF. The chain uses TRBV18 and TRBJ1-4; D unresolved. The CDR3 extends over 13 amino acids. Trimming left V 0 bases short and J 7 bases short, with 6 bases between. CDR1 and CDR2 (germline): KGHSH, LQKENI.

The CDR3 reads CASSSEVGTEAFF. CDR3 DNA: TGCGCCAGCAGCTCCGAGGTGGGGACTGAAGCTTTCTTT. This chain uses TRBV5-1 with TRBJ1-1; D is undetermined. Trimming removed 3 bases from V and 5 bases from J, with 11 bases in between. This CDR3 contains 13 residues. The germline CDR1 and CDR2 sequences are SGHRS and YFSETQ.

This chain connects TRBV6-1 to TRBJ2-1, with a weak D call TRBD2 (5 bases). This CDR3 is built from 15 residues. The germline V gene has CDR1 MNHNS and CDR2 SASEGT. V was clipped by 4 bases and J by 8 bases, with 18 bases between them. CDR3 residues: CASSAGLTSLDEQFF. The DNA for the CDR3 is TGTGCCAGCAGTGCAGGACTCACTTCGCTCGATGAGCAGTTCTTC.

Points on this clone: The same CDR3 arises from other DNA sequences in this sample as well. The chain is built from TRBV4-3 and TRBJ1-1; D is perhaps TRBD1 (5 bases). Germline V gene sequence: CDR1 LGHNA, CDR2 YSLEER. The ends were cut back, 1 base at V and 4 bases at J, with 10 bases in the middle. The CDR3 loop spans 14 amino acids. CDR3 sequence: CASSQAGGFTEAFF. The CDR3 DNA reads as TGCGCCAGCAGCCAAGCGGGGGGATTCACTGAAGCTTTCTTT.

The sample holds one count of this clone. V usage is TRBV5-1 and J usage is TRBJ1-1, with 10 bases fitting TRBD1. This CDR3 contains 15 residues. Trimming removed 7 bases from V and 11 bases from J; junction bases left unmatched: 17. Germline V CDR1 and CDR2: SGHRS, YFSETQ. For the CDR3, the DNA is TGCGCCAGCTCTTCCGGGACAGGGGACACGGGGTTGGCTTTCTTT. Translating it yields CASSSGTGDTGLAFF.

V usage is TRBV28 and J usage is TRBJ1-1; TRBD1 matches at 7 bases. Germline-derived CDR1 and CDR2 are MDHEN and SYDVKM. The length of the CDR3 is 16 residues. The V gene end was trimmed by 7 bases and the J gene end by 2 bases; junction bases not matched to a gene: 13. This chain's CDR3 is CASTPADRRANTEAFF. The CDR3 DNA reads as TGTGCCAGCACCCCTGCGGACAGGCGAGCAAACACTGAAGCTTTCTTT.

V usage is TRBV7-2 and J usage is TRBJ1-2; D might be TRBD1 (5 bases). Germline assignment: CDR1 SGHTA and CDR2 FQGNSA. The CDR3 covers 15 residues. The germline V and J ends were trimmed by 5 bases and 4 bases, with 17 bases remaining between them. The CDR3 coding sequence is TGTGCCAGCAGCCCAGAACTGGGACCATTCTATGGCTACACCTTC. Amino acid sequence: CASSPELGPFYGYTF.

The V gene is TRBV5-4, the J gene TRBJ2-7; D remains ambiguous. The CDR3 runs 13 residues. The germline V gene has CDR1 SGHNT and CDR2 YYREEE (reference sequence). Trimming shortened V by 1 base and J by 2 bases, and 7 bases separated the two germline ends. In DNA, the CDR3 is TGTGCCAGCAGCTTGTTCAATACCTACGAGCAGTACTTC. It is translated as CASSLFNTYEQYF.

The genes are TRBV19 and TRBJ1-4; D might be TRBD1 (6 bases). The germline V and J ends were trimmed by 5 bases and 1 base, with 14 bases remaining between them. The CDR3 runs to 16 residues. In germline, CDR1 is LNHDA, CDR2 SQIVND (reference sequence). The CDR3, as DNA: TGTGCCAGTAGTCCGGGGGGCTCAGGAACTAATGAAAAACTGTTTTTT. Translated, it gives CASSPGGSGTNEKLFF.

Only a few counts were recorded for this clone. The chain links TRBV7-6 to TRBJ2-7, with 11 positions matching TRBD1. The CDR3 consists of 15 residues. The ends lost 5 bases at V and 0 bases at J; junction bases unmatched: 3. Germline V gene data show CDR1 as SGHVS and CDR2 as FNYEAQ. As DNA, the CDR3 is TGTGCCAGCAGCCGGGACAGGGGGTCCTCCTACGAGCAGTACTTC. Its translation is CASSRDRGSSYEQYF.

The chain has TRBV7-2 and TRBJ1-6, with unresolved D. Germline V gives CDR1 SGHTA, CDR2 FQGNSA. The CDR3 spans 16 residues. The V gene lost 1 base and the J gene lost 5 bases, with 12 bases spanning the gap. CDR3 in amino acids: CASSLDQAYHNSPLHF. DNA for the CDR3: TGTGCCAGCAGCTTAGACCAGGCCTACCATAATTCACCCCTCCACTTT. The full variable domain, rest sourced from reference TRBV7-2 and TRBJ1-6, is GAGVSQSPSNKVTEKGKDVELRCDPISGHTALYWYRQSLGQGLEFLIYFQGNSAPDKSGLPSDRFSAERTGGSVSTLTIQRTQQEDSAVYLCASSLDQAYHNSPLHFGNGTRLTVT.

V gene TRBV18 combines with J gene TRBJ1-3; tentative D call: TRBD1 (5 bases). Trimming removed 3 bases from V and 2 bases from J, with 11 bases in between. CDR3 length: 15 amino acids. Germline CDR1 KGHSH, CDR2 LQKENI. The CDR3 sequence: CASSPGPNTGNTIYF. The DNA for the CDR3 is TGTGCCAGCTCACCGGGACCGAACACTGGAAACACCATATATTTT.

The J gene is TRBJ2-1, the V gene TRBV7-6, with TRBD1 identical over 7 bases. Germline CDR1 SGHVS, CDR2 FNYEAQ. The CDR3 runs 15 residues. The J segment lost 3 bases and the V segment lost 5 bases, leaving 7 bases of the junction unmatched. The CDR3 DNA is TGTGCCAGCAGCCCTGGGACAGCTCGCTACAATGAGCAGTTCTTC. Amino acids: CASSPGTARYNEQFF.